This T cell receptor beta chain comes out of a study of CD8+ T cells in alopecia areata. Whole-study findings and limits: For baseline CD8+ expansion, any link to response stays uncertain with one nonresponder.

The sample's treatment: oral pan-JAK inhibitor, 5-10 mg twice daily. A remark on this clone: The antigen is unknown.

Germline V gene data show CDR1 as SNHLY and CDR2 as FYNNEI. CDR3 length: 13 amino acids. V shed 7 bases and J shed 0 bases, with 9 bases lying between them. TCR sequencing used cDNA made by reverse transcription of extracted RNA. Only in-frame clones appear in the TCRdb table, and some are missing; sequencing was by immunoSEQ multiplex PCR. The sample lists approximately 42,000 clones, under 70% occurring once. The chain couples TRBV2 to TRBJ1-1, with no clear D. This TCR derives from a human donor with alopecia areata. Sequencing used CD8+ T cells sorted from blood, obtained at week 4, from a patient treated with tofacitinib. The CDR3 DNA is TGTGCCAGCATATGGTGGTTGAACACTGAAGCTTTCTTT. It codes for CASIWWLNTEAFF. The entire variable domain, with the rest obtained from reference TRBV2 and TRBJ1-1, is as follows: EPEVTQTPSHQVTQMGQEVILRCVPISNHLYFYWYRQILGQKVEFLVSFYNNEISEKSEIFDDQFSVERPDGSNFTLKIRSTKLEDSAMYFCASIWWLNTEAFFGQGTRLTVV.